The clone carrying this TCR beta chain was seen once. Antigen: not known. These data come from a study of blood T cells in healthy people across ages. Alongside a J-beta primer mix, a sample-barcoded 5' primer served in a second PCR lasting roughly 7 to 11 cycles. MiXCR, applied by TCRdb to the 5' RACE reads, yields one record per CDR3 protein. The profile shows about 780,000 distinct CDR3 sequences, 55% to 65% of them singletons. Findings and caveats of the study: Long-lived donors exceeded aged donors in naive CD4+ cells and diversity. While age rose, TCR beta diversity per million T cells dropped in a roughly linear way.

The individuals who served as donors were healthy Caucasians living in Russia, aged roughly 6 to 90. Sample: blood. The TCR originated in a man aged 30 to 39 in good health.

The CDR3 is CSVPGGWGNIQYF. CDR3 DNA: TGCAGCGTTCCCGGGGGCTGGGGAAACATTCAGTACTTC. This chain joins TRBV29-1 and TRBJ2-4; D tentatively reads TRBD1 or TRBD2 (6 bases each). This CDR3 is built from 13 residues. V was clipped by 5 bases and J by 6 bases, with 14 bases between them. Germline V lookup: CDR1 SQVTM, CDR2 ANQGSEA.